The rows below give T cell receptor beta chains drawn from one sample of a study of blood T cell repertoires in COVID-19. The data were produced by immunoSEQ multiplex PCR, yet TCRdb's version contains in-frame clones alone and is incomplete. The data show roughly 140,000 clones, roughly nine tenths seen once. Sequenced material: peripheral blood. The receptors were gathered from a woman in her sixties or seventies with active COVID-19. The CDR3 runs from the conserved cysteine through the conserved F or W. Each record gives: clone size, D gene, J gene, V gene, CDR3 protein, CDR3 DNA. The D gene is left open where the match is weak. Clone size is not always given. Where it is, it says once, few, many or a class for expanded clones.

NA | NA | TRBJ2-1 | TRBV11-1 | CASSLRGGPYNEQFF | TGTGCCAGCAGCTTAAGGGGAGGACCCTACAATGAGCAGTTCTTC
NA | TRBD1 | TRBJ1-1 | TRBV6-5 | CASRPTGRNTEAFF | TGTGCCAGCAGACCGACAGGGAGGAACACTGAAGCTTTCTTT
NA | NA | TRBJ2-2 | TRBV6-6 | CASGLSTGELFF | TGTGCCAGCGGTCTGAGCACCGGGGAGCTGTTTTTT
NA | NA | TRBJ1-5 | TRBV6-5 | CASRPLGGAQPQHF | TGTGCCAGCAGACCCTTGGGGGGGGCTCAGCCCCAGCATTTT
NA | TRBD2 | TRBJ2-3 | TRBV9 | CASSGTPAGEDTQYF | TGTGCCAGCAGCGGGACCCCCGCGGGAGAGGATACGCAGTATTTT
NA | TRBD2 | TRBJ2-7 | TRBV6-1 | CASSEAGLGNYEQYF | TGTGCCAGCAGTGAAGCGGGACTAGGAAACTACGAGCAGTACTTC
NA | TRBD1 | TRBJ2-1 | TRBV28 | CASSLWGTGGDNEQFF | TGTGCCAGCAGTTTATGGGGGACAGGGGGGGACAATGAGCAGTTCTTC
NA | TRBD2 | TRBJ2-1 | TRBV9 | CASSVGLAAYNEQFF | TGTGCCAGCAGCGTAGGACTAGCGGCCTACAATGAGCAGTTCTTC
NA | NA | TRBJ2-7 | TRBV4-2 | CASSQDRRRQAAYEQYF | TGTGCCAGCAGCCAAGATAGGAGAAGACAGGCTGCCTACGAGCAGTACTTC
once | NA | TRBJ2-5 | TRBV12-3/TRBV12-4 | CASMIRQRETQYF | TGTGCCAGCATGATAAGACAGCGAGAGACCCAGTACTTC
NA | TRBD1 | TRBJ1-1 | TRBV27 | CASSWTGYTEAFF | TGTGCCAGCAGTTGGACAGGGTACACTGAAGCTTTCTTT
NA | NA | TRBJ2-5 | TRBV5-4 | CASSLDRKETQYF | TGTGCCAGCAGCTTGGACAGGAAAGAGACCCAGTACTTC
NA | TRBD2 | TRBJ2-4 | TRBV5-1 | CASSTGDYLRAKNIQYF | TGCGCCAGCAGCACCGGGGACTATCTTCGAGCCAAAAACATTCAGTACTTC
NA | TRBD2 | TRBJ2-7 | TRBV6-6 | CASSYSILAGGYEQYF | TGTGCCAGCAGTTACTCGATACTAGCGGGAGGCTACGAGCAGTACTTC
NA | NA | TRBJ2-1 | TRBV12-3/TRBV12-4 | CASSLKLANEQFF | TGTGCCAGCAGTTTAAAACTAGCCAATGAGCAGTTCTTC
NA | NA | TRBJ1-5 | TRBV11-2 | CASSLGRSNQPQHF | TGTGCCAGCAGCTTAGGTAGGAGTAATCAGCCCCAGCATTTT
NA | NA | TRBJ2-7 | TRBV19 | CASSMGGYEQYF | TGTGCCAGTAGTATGGGGGGCTACGAGCAGTACTTC
NA | NA | TRBJ2-2 | TRBV18 | CASSPSTSGELFF | TGTGCCAGCTCACCGTCGACTTCCGGGGAGCTGTTTTTT
NA | TRBD2 | TRBJ2-7 | TRBV7-8 | CASLRVAGVDEQYF | TGTGCCAGCTTAAGGGTAGCGGGAGTCGACGAGCAGTACTTC
NA | NA | TRBJ2-7 | TRBV28 | CASTLSGTGNYEQYF | TGTGCCAGCACCCTTAGCGGAACCGGGAATTACGAGCAGTACTTC
once | TRBD2 | TRBJ2-1 | TRBV15 | CATSRDTLTSGRDNEQFF | TGTGCCACCAGCAGAGATACCCTAACTAGCGGGAGGGACAATGAGCAGTTCTTC
NA | NA | TRBJ2-1 | TRBV25-1 | CASSESRGVEVEQFF | TGTGCCAGCAGTGAATCTCGGGGAGTCGAGGTTGAGCAGTTCTTC
NA | NA | TRBJ2-5 | TRBV7-9 | CASSLSLGDWGSATQYF | TGTGCCAGCAGCTTATCTTTAGGGGACTGGGGGTCGGCGACCCAGTACTTC
NA | TRBD1 | TRBJ2-6 | TRBV6-2/TRBV6-3 | CASSSLRQGASGANVLTF | TGTGCCAGCAGCTCCTTAAGACAGGGGGCTTCTGGGGCCAACGTCCTGACTTTC
once | TRBD1 | TRBJ2-2 | TRBV7-9 | CASSPPGQGFAAGELFF | TGTGCCAGCAGCCCCCCGGGACAGGGATTCGCCGCCGGGGAGCTGTTTTTT
few | NA | TRBJ1-2 | TRBV3-1/TRBV3-2 | CASSQDLYPTSGYTF | TGTGCCAGCAGCCAAGATCTCTACCCGACTAGTGGCTACACCTTC
NA | NA | TRBJ2-5 | TRBV5-5 | CASSNGQRTETQYF | TGTGCCAGCAGCAATGGACAGCGGACGGAGACCCAGTACTTC
NA | NA | TRBJ2-5 | TRBV7-2 | CASSLDPSRKTQYF | TGTGCCAGCAGCTTAGACCCTAGCAGAAAGACCCAGTACTTC
NA | NA | TRBJ1-3 | TRBV3-1/TRBV3-2 | CASSQVRSSGNTIYF | TGTGCCAGCAGCCAAGTACGGAGCTCTGGAAACACCATATATTTT
NA | NA | TRBJ1-5 | TRBV27 | CASSSSGTKFQPQHF | TGTGCCAGCAGTTCTTCCGGGACAAAATTCCAGCCCCAGCATTTT
NA | NA | TRBJ1-3 | TRBV18 | CASSPDTSGNTIYF | TGTGCCAGCTCACCCGACACCTCTGGAAACACCATATATTTT
NA | TRBD2 | TRBJ2-3 | TRBV28 | CASSPSGRRADTQYF | TGTGCCAGCAGCCCAAGCGGGAGAAGGGCAGATACGCAGTATTTT
NA | TRBD1 | TRBJ2-7 | TRBV7-3 | CASSPRVGTGGSEQYF | TGTGCCAGCAGCCCTAGGGTGGGGACAGGGGGCAGCGAGCAGTACTTC
NA | NA | TRBJ1-5 | TRBV18 | CASSPGSEGLPQHF | TGTGCCAGCTCACCAGGGTCAGAGGGCCTGCCCCAGCATTTT
NA | TRBD2 | TRBJ2-5 | TRBV7-3 | CASRPGLAQETQYF | TGTGCCAGTAGACCGGGACTAGCACAAGAGACCCAGTACTTC
NA | TRBD1 | TRBJ1-5 | TRBV6-2/TRBV6-3 | CASSTGTGNQPQHF | TGTGCCAGCAGTACCGGGACAGGTAATCAGCCCCAGCATTTT
NA | TRBD2 | TRBJ2-1 | TRBV29-1 | CSSSPGLAGAGEQFF | TGCAGCTCATCCCCGGGACTAGCGGGGGCGGGTGAGCAGTTCTTC
NA | NA | TRBJ2-7 | TRBV6-5 | CASVPRRGSYEQYF | TGTGCCAGCGTCCCACGCAGGGGCTCCTACGAGCAGTACTTC
NA | NA | TRBJ1-5 | TRBV5-1 | CASSLGQGPNQPQHF | TGCGCCAGCAGCTTGGGGCAGGGGCCCAATCAGCCCCAGCATTTT
NA | TRBD1 | TRBJ2-5 | TRBV28 | CASSYRGVNQETQYF | TGTGCCAGCAGCTACAGGGGGGTGAACCAAGAGACCCAGTACTTC
NA | NA | TRBJ1-1 | TRBV28 | CASSLWKGVANTEAFF | TGTGCCAGCAGTTTATGGAAGGGGGTTGCGAACACTGAAGCTTTCTTT
few | NA | TRBJ1-5 | TRBV6-2/TRBV6-3 | CASSYGGWTNQPQHF | TGTGCCAGCAGTTACGGGGGCTGGACGAATCAGCCCCAGCATTTT
NA | TRBD2 | TRBJ2-4 | TRBV7-2 | CASSEGLAGDKNIQYF | TGTGCCAGCAGCGAAGGACTAGCGGGGGATAAAAACATTCAGTACTTC
NA | NA | TRBJ2-3 | TRBV21-1 | CASSKEYTTDTQYF | TGTGCCAGCAGCAAAGAGTACACCACAGATACGCAGTATTTT
NA | NA | TRBJ2-7 | TRBV7-3 | CASSLGSGGEYEQYF | TGTGCCAGCAGCTTGGGATCGGGCGGGGAATACGAGCAGTACTTC
NA | NA | TRBJ1-4 | TRBV28 | CASSLRGGREKLFF | TGTGCCAGCAGTTTACGGGGGGGGAGGGAAAAACTGTTTTTT
NA | NA | TRBJ2-7 | TRBV7-2 | CASRSSTGFYEQYF | TGTGCCAGCAGATCATCGACAGGCTTCTACGAGCAGTACTTC
NA | NA | TRBJ2-3 | TRBV18 | CASSRLSGGTYTQYF | TGTGCCAGCTCACGGCTCAGTGGCGGGACCTATACGCAGTATTTT
NA | NA | TRBJ2-7 | TRBV7-9 | CASSGRAGTYEQYF | TGTGCCAGCAGCGGCCGTGCAGGTACCTACGAGCAGTACTTC
NA | TRBD2 | TRBJ2-5 | TRBV10-3 | CAVARGASGKEETQYF | TGTGCCGTCGCCCGGGGGGCTAGCGGGAAAGAAGAGACCCAGTACTTC
NA | NA | TRBJ2-2 | TRBV13 | CATDLELTGELFF | TGTGCCACCGACCTGGAGCTTACCGGGGAGCTGTTTTTT
NA | NA | TRBJ1-2 | TRBV9 | CASSVGSGNAYGYTF | TGTGCCAGCAGCGTAGGGTCAGGGAACGCCTATGGCTACACCTTC
NA | NA | TRBJ2-7 | TRBV19 | CASSISGDEQYF | TGTGCCAGTAGTATATCAGGGGATGAGCAGTACTTC
NA | TRBD2 | TRBJ2-3 | TRBV14 | CASSPASGRGNTQYF | TGTGCCAGCAGCCCGGCTAGCGGGAGAGGGAATACGCAGTATTTT
once | NA | TRBJ2-3 | TRBV7-3 | CASSYATSFQPDTQYF | TGTGCCAGCAGCTACGCTACTAGTTTTCAGCCAGATACGCAGTATTTT
NA | NA | TRBJ2-7 | TRBV18 | CASSPTQGYEQYF | TGTGCCAGCTCACCTACACAGGGTTACGAGCAGTACTTC